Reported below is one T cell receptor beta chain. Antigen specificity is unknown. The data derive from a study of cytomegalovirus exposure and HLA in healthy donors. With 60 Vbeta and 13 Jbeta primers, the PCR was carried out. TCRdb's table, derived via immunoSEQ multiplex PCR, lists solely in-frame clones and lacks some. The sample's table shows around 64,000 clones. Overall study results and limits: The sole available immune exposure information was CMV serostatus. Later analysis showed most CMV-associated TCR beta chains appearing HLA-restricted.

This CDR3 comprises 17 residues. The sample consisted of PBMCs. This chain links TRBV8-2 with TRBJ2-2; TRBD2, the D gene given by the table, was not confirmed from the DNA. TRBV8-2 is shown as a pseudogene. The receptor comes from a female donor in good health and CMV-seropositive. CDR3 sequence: CGSDVRIGEVDTGELFF. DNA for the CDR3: TGTGGCAGTGACGTACGTATAGGAGAAGTCGACACCGGGGAGCTGTTTTTT.